This T cell receptor (beta chain) was obtained from a study of cytomegalovirus exposure and HLA in healthy donors. Findings and caveats of the study: Donors were assumed by presence/absence analyses to have roughly uniform sequencing depth. Later on, an analysis tied roughly 17,000 TCR beta sequences to HLA alleles at 0.05 false discovery rate. From TCR beta sequences, most subjects' HLA-A and HLA-B alleles were reportedly predicted accurately.

Healthy bone marrow donors formed the donor group. The study ran its PCR with 60 Vbeta and 13 Jbeta primers. The assay was immunoSEQ multiplex PCR, and TCRdb's table has in-frame clones only and misses some. The data show about 130,000 clones, 83% seen once. About this clone: Its antigen is undetermined.

V dropped 7 bases and J dropped 6; count of bases not matched to a gene: 8. The length of the CDR3 is 14 residues. Germline V gene lookup returns CDR1 MNHNY and CDR2 SVGAGI (reference sequence). This rearrangement joins TRBV6-6 to TRBJ2-1; TRBD2 matches 8 bases. The receptor's source is a woman aged 40 to 50 in good health and CMV-seropositive. The source material was PBMCs. This CDR3 is CASNIREGPNEQFF. The CDR3 DNA sequence: TGTGCCAGCAACATCCGGGAGGGCCCCAATGAGCAGTTCTTC.